The entry below gives a single T cell receptor (beta chain) sequence along with its context. Antigen specificity is unknown. It was at deep level that the assay was run. Only in-frame clones appear in the TCRdb table, and some are missing; sequencing was by immunoSEQ multiplex PCR. The table includes millions of clones, over 90% detected once. These data come from a study of shared clonotypes between healthy human individuals. Study information: Donors consisted of two women and a few men between 18 and 49. Findings of the study overall: Some naive CD4 clonotypes, approximately 4.5%, turned up in common across several donors.

Participating donors were healthy, HIV-negative adults free of recent acute infections or vaccinations. V was shortened by 6 bases and J by 1 base, with 6 bases between the two germline ends. The CDR3 is 12 amino acids. The germline CDR1 and CDR2 sequences are MNHNY and SVGAGI (reference sequence). The receptor's source is a man between 18 and 35 years old in good health. Some clones in this sample may be carry-over from other donors' samples. V is TRBV6-6 and J is TRBJ1-1; no clear D gene. Sequencing input: naive CD4+ T cells from PBMCs. Subset here: CD45RA+ positively selected. The CDR3, as DNA: TGTGCCAGCAGAAAGGGGAACACTGAAGCTTTCTTT. This codes for CASRKGNTEAFF.